A selection of T cell receptor beta chains follows, all from one sample in a study of blood T cells in healthy people across ages. TCRdb redid the calling of the 5' RACE reads with MiXCR, one entry per CDR3 protein. The profile shows hundreds of thousands of distinct CDR3 sequences, roughly 44% of them singletons. Sequences were obtained from blood. The receptors were gathered from a man aged 55 to 70 in good health. Both conserved end residues are part of each CDR3. The D gene is left open where the match is weak. Size is stated for part of the rows, as once, few or many counts, or as a class when the clone is expanded.

d_gene	v_gene	abundance	j_gene	CDR3nt	CDR3aa
.	TRBV5-1	few	TRBJ2-6	TGCGCCAGCAGCTCCTTAGGAGCCTCTGGGGCCAACGTCCTGACTTTC	CASSSLGASGANVLTF
.	TRBV25-1	.	TRBJ1-4	TGTGCCAGCAGCCCCCGGGGGTGGGGGACGGACGAAAAACTGTTTTTT	CASSPRGWGTDEKLFF
TRBD2	TRBV19	.	TRBJ2-1	TGTGCCAGTACCCCGGGACTAGCGGCCTACAATGAGCAGTTCTTC	CASTPGLAAYNEQFF
TRBD1	TRBV12-3/TRBV12-4	.	TRBJ2-3	TGTGCCAGCAGTTCAGGGACAGGCCAAGAGTATTTT	CASSSGTGQEYF
TRBD2	TRBV20-1	.	TRBJ2-3	TGCAGTGCTAGAGGTTGGCGGGGGTCTGCAGATACGCAGTATTTT	CSARGWRGSADTQYF
TRBD1	TRBV29-1	few	TRBJ1-2	TGCAGCGTTGCCTTGACAGGGGAGCTTAATGGCTACACCTTC	CSVALTGELNGYTF
TRBD1	TRBV6-2/TRBV6-3	.	TRBJ1-2	TGTGCCAGCAGACCCCCGGACAGGGACTTTGGTGGCTACACCTTC	CASRPPDRDFGGYTF
TRBD2	TRBV7-2	.	TRBJ2-5	TGTGCCAGCAGCTTTGCGGGGGGAAGGGTGCAGTACTTC	CASSFAGGRVQYF
.	TRBV4-1	many	TRBJ2-1	TGCGCCAGCAGCCAAGGGTACCAGAGCTCCTACAATGAGCAGTTCTTC	CASSQGYQSSYNEQFF
.	TRBV20-1	few	TRBJ2-1	TGCAGTGCTAGAGATGTGCCAGCTGGGGGTGAGCAGTTCTTC	CSARDVPAGGEQFF
.	TRBV12-3/TRBV12-4	many	TRBJ2-1	TGTGCCAGCAGTCCCTCGGTAGATCCCTACAATGAGCAGTTCTTC	CASSPSVDPYNEQFF
.	TRBV7-2	.	TRBJ2-1	TGTGCCAGCAGCTTATTAGTGGCGGCGAGCTCCTACAATGAGCAGTTCTTC	CASSLLVAASSYNEQFF
.	TRBV5-6	.	TRBJ2-7	TGTGCCAGCAGCTTGGCCGGGGACACCTCCTACGAGCAGTACTTC	CASSLAGDTSYEQYF
.	TRBV6-5	.	TRBJ1-1	TGTGCCAGCAGCCCCAAAAGCGTAAGAAGGGACACTGAAGCTTTCTTT	CASSPKSVRRDTEAFF
.	TRBV5-1	few	TRBJ1-2	TGCGCCAGCAACCTTGGACAGAACTATGGCTACACCTTC	CASNLGQNYGYTF
.	TRBV5-1	many	TRBJ2-7	TGCGCCAGCAGCTTCGGCGGGGACGGGTTCTACGAGCAGTACTTC	CASSFGGDGFYEQYF
.	TRBV18	.	TRBJ2-5	TGTGCCAGCTCACCGCAGTCGGGGTTTGAGACCCAGTACTTC	CASSPQSGFETQYF
TRBD1	TRBV6-1	.	TRBJ1-2	TGTGCCAGCAGTGAACCGGGACAGGGGTATGACTACACCTTC	CASSEPGQGYDYTF
.	TRBV21-1	.	TRBJ2-5	TGTGCCAGCAGCAAAAGTGACAATGAGCAGTACTTC	CASSKSDNEQYF
.	TRBV6-6	.	TRBJ2-7	TGTGCCAGCAGTTACGAGGTCCGGGAGTCCTACGAGCAGTACTTC	CASSYEVRESYEQYF
.	TRBV6-6	once	TRBJ1-6	TGTGCCAGCAGTTACTCGGACTATAATTCACCCCTCCACTTT	CASSYSDYNSPLHF
.	TRBV4-1	few	TRBJ2-7	TGCGCCAGCAGCCAAGAGTCTAAACCGAACCCTTACGAGCAGTACTTC	CASSQESKPNPYEQYF
.	TRBV6-5	few	TRBJ2-1	TGTGCCAGCAGCCCCGGGGGTTCGCCGTCCTACAATGAGCAGTTCTTC	CASSPGGSPSYNEQFF
.	TRBV2	once	TRBJ2-3	TGTGCCAGCAGAGGTGACAGCTACTTTCAGGCAGATACGCAGTATTTT	CASRGDSYFQADTQYF
.	TRBV24-1	many	TRBJ2-1	TGTGCCACCAGTGCTGGGGAACTCTCCTACAATGAGCAGTTCTTC	CATSAGELSYNEQFF
.	TRBV9	many	TRBJ2-3	TGTGCCAGCAGCGTAACCAGCACAGATACGCAGTATTTT	CASSVTSTDTQYF
.	TRBV7-2	many	TRBJ2-7	TGTGCCAGCAGCTTAGGGACACTGCCCTACGAGCAGTACTTC	CASSLGTLPYEQYF
.	TRBV7-9	.	TRBJ1-6	TGTGCCAGCAGCTTATATCCGAACTCCTATAATTCACCCCTCCACTTT	CASSLYPNSYNSPLHF
TRBD2	TRBV6-6	.	TRBJ2-2	TGTGCCAGCATTGTAGCTAGCGGGGGTTCCGGGGAGCTGTTTTTT	CASIVASGGSGELFF
.	TRBV4-1	many	TRBJ2-7	TGCGCCAGCAGCCCACCGGGGATGGGAGAGCAGTACTTC	CASSPPGMGEQYF
TRBD1	TRBV10-1	few	TRBJ2-7	TGCGCCAGCAGGGGACAGTTCCCTACCCCCTCCTACGAGCAGTACTTC	CASRGQFPTPSYEQYF
.	TRBV28	.	TRBJ2-7	TGTGCCAGCAGGCGTACCACCTACGAGCAGTACTTC	CASRRTTYEQYF
.	TRBV5-6	.	TRBJ1-2	TGTGCCAGCAGCTTGGACGGGGCGAGTGGCTACACCTTC	CASSLDGASGYTF
TRBD1	TRBV29-1	many	TRBJ1-2	TGCAGCGTTGACGAGGGGGCGAAAATCTATGGCTACACCTTC	CSVDEGAKIYGYTF
.	TRBV7-8	.	TRBJ1-5	TGTGCCAGCAGCTTATGGGGTGGCAATCAGCCCCAGCATTTT	CASSLWGGNQPQHF
TRBD2	TRBV4-3	.	TRBJ2-1	TGCGCCAGCAGCCCCGGGGGGGCCTTAAGTAATGAGCAGTTCTTC	CASSPGGALSNEQFF
.	TRBV12-3/TRBV12-4	.	TRBJ1-1	TGTGCCAGCCTCCGCAGGGGAGGCACTGAAGCTTTCTTT	CASLRRGGTEAFF
.	TRBV7-2	.	TRBJ1-3	TGTGCCAGCAGCTTACGTGGGGGGGGAGGAAACACCATATATTTT	CASSLRGGGGNTIYF
.	TRBV5-5	many	TRBJ2-1	TGTGCCAGCAGTCCCTGGACGGGTTCCTACAATGAGCAGTTCTTC	CASSPWTGSYNEQFF
.	TRBV12-3/TRBV12-4	.	TRBJ2-3	TGTGCCAGCAAATGGACAGAGGGCATGTCAGATGCGCAGTATTTT	CASKWTEGMSDAQYF
TRBD2	TRBV4-3	.	TRBJ2-1	TGCGCCAGCAGCCCCGATGAGAGCCACACTAGCGGGGGGATCCCTGAGCAGTTCTTC	CASSPDESHTSGGIPEQFF
.	TRBV20-1	few	TRBJ1-6	TGCAGTGCTAGAGGGGCAGCAATCCGTAATTCACCCCTCCACTTT	CSARGAAIRNSPLHF
.	TRBV6-5	.	TRBJ1-1	TGTGCCAGCTCAAAGGGGATGAACACTGAAGCTTTCTTT	CASSKGMNTEAFF
.	TRBV11-3	.	TRBJ2-7	TGTGCCAGCAGCTTAGATCGACAGCCGGACTACGAGCAGTACTTC	CASSLDRQPDYEQYF
.	TRBV30	.	TRBJ2-3	TGTGCCTGGAAGCTAGAGGCTAGCACAGATACGCAGTATTTT	CAWKLEASTDTQYF
.	TRBV7-8	.	TRBJ1-5	TGTGCCAGCAGCTCGCACGCGGCTAGCAATCAGCCCCAGCATTTT	CASSSHAASNQPQHF
.	TRBV12-3/TRBV12-4	few	TRBJ2-1	TGTGCCAGCAGTTTTTCTAGCTTCTACAATGAGCAGTTCTTC	CASSFSSFYNEQFF
.	TRBV27	.	TRBJ2-1	TGTGCCAGCAGTTTGGGGACACTTAACAATGAGCAGTTCTTC	CASSLGTLNNEQFF
.	TRBV5-1	.	TRBJ2-7	TGCGCCAGCAGCGCTCCGGGGGAGTCCTACGAGCAGTACTTC	CASSAPGESYEQYF
TRBD1	TRBV6-5	few	TRBJ2-1	TGTGCCACCTCGCCTCGACAGGGGAAAAATAATGAGCAGTTCTTC	CATSPRQGKNNEQFF
.	TRBV2	.	TRBJ2-1	TGTGCCAGCGGCGGGTGGCAGTTCTTC	CASGGWQFF
.	TRBV5-1	few	TRBJ2-1	TGCGCCAGCAGAATCAATACAGGCGCCTCCTACAATGAGCAGTTCTTC	CASRINTGASYNEQFF
.	TRBV4-3	few	TRBJ2-3	TGCGCCAGCAGCCAAGACAGAACGGACACAGATACGCAGTATTTT	CASSQDRTDTDTQYF
TRBD1	TRBV20-1	once	TRBJ1-2	TGCAGTGCTCCCCTAGGACAGGGGGCCGGGGGCTACACCTTC	CSAPLGQGAGGYTF
.	TRBV6-5	few	TRBJ2-5	TGTGCCAGCAGTTACACCCAGGGGAGGGCAGAGACCCAGTACTTC	CASSYTQGRAETQYF
.	TRBV12-3/TRBV12-4	.	TRBJ2-1	TGTGCCAGCAGTTTAGCGTGGGGAGGCGCCTACAATGAGCAGTTCTTC	CASSLAWGGAYNEQFF
.	TRBV11-2	once	TRBJ1-5	TGTGCCAGCAGCTCTTCGCAGGCATTCCCATCGAGTCAGCCCCAGCATTTT	CASSSSQAFPSSQPQHF